Reported below is one T cell receptor (beta chain). The entry originates in a study of technical replicates of blood from a handful of donors. Measured with immunoSEQ multiplex PCR; TCRdb has only the in-frame clones, and not every one. The table lists more than 65,000 clones, 88% of them singletons. This CDR3 region has 13 residues. Germline CDR1 is SNHLY and CDR2 is FYNNEI. After removal of 4 bases from V and 7 bases from J, the junction contained 4 bases not matched to a gene. This receptor was identified in a human donor in good health. Some clones in this sample may be carry-over from other donors' samples. The sample taken for sequencing was PBMCs. This chain joins TRBV2 and TRBJ1-2; 9 bases line up with TRBD1. This CDR3 reads CASSADRGGGYTF. The CDR3 nucleotides read TGTGCCAGCAGTGCGGACAGGGGAGGTGGCTACACCTTC.